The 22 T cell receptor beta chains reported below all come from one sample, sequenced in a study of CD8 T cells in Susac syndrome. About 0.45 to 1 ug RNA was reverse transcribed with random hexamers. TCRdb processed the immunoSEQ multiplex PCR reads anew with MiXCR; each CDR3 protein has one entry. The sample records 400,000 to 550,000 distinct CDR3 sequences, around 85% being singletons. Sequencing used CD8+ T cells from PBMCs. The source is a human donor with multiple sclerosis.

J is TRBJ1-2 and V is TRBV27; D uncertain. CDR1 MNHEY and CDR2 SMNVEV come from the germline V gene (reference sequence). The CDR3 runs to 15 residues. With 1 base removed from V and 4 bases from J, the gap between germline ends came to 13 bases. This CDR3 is CASSLLGDTTYGYTF. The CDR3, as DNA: TGTGCCAGCAGTTTATTGGGCGACACCACCTATGGCTACACCTTC.

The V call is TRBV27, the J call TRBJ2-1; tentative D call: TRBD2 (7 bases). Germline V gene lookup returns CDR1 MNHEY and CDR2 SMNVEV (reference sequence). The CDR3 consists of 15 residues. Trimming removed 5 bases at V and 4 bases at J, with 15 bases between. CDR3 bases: TGTGCCAGCAGTCCTATAGGGGGGGGTTACAATGAGCAGTTCTTC. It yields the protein CASSPIGGGYNEQFF.

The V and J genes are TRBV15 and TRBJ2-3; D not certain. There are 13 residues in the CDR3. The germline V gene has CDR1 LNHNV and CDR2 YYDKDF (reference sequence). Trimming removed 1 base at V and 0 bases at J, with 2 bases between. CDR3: CATSRASTDTQYF. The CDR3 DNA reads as TGTGCCACCAGCAGAGCCAGCACAGATACGCAGTATTTT. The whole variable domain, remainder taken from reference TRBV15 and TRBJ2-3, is DAMVIQNPRYQVTQFGKPVTLSCSQTLNHNVMYWYQQKSSQAPKLLFHYYDKDFNNEADTPDNFQSRRPNTSFCFLDIRSPGLGDTAMYLCATSRASTDTQYFGPGTRLTVL.

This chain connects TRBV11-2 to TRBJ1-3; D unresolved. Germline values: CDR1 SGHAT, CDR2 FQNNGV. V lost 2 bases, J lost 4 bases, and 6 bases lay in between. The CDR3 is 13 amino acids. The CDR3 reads CASSLRWGNTIYF. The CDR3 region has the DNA TGTGCCAGCAGCTTACGTTGGGGAAACACCATATATTTT.

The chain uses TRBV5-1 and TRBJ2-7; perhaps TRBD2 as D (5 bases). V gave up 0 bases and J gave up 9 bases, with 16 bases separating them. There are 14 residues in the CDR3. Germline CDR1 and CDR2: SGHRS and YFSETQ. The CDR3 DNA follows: TGCGCCAGCAGCTTGGTCGCAGGAATAGGAGGGCAGTACTTC. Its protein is CASSLVAGIGGQYF.

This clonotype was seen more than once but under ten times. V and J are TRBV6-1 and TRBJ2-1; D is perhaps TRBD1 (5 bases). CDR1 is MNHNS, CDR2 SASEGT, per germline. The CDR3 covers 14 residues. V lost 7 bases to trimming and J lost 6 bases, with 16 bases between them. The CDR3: CASMSLYRTNEQFF. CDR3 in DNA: TGTGCCAGCATGTCTCTTTACAGGACCAATGAGCAGTTCTTC.

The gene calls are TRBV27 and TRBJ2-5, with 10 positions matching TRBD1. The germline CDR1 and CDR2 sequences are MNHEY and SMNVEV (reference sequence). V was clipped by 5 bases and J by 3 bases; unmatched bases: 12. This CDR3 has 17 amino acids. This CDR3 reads CASSPDPPGQGKETQYF. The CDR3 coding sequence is TGTGCCAGCAGTCCCGACCCGCCGGGACAGGGGAAAGAGACCCAGTACTTC.

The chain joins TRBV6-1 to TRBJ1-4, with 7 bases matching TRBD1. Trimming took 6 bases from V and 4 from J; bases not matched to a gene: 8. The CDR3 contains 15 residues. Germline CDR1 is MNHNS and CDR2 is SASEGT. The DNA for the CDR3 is TGTGCCAGCAGAAGCTCAACAGGGGATAATGAAAAACTGTTTTTT. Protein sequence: CASRSSTGDNEKLFF.

The CDR3 DNA follows: TGTGCCATCAGTGAGGTCCGAGGGACGAGCTCGGTGGAGTACGAGCAGTACTTC. Encoded protein: CAISEVRGTSSVEYEQYF. This chain links TRBV10-3 with TRBJ2-7, with D possibly being TRBD1 or TRBD2 (5 bases each). This CDR3 region has 18 residues. Germline-derived CDR1 and CDR2 are ENHRY and SYGVKD. V was cut by 2 bases and J by 4 bases, with 24 bases left in between.

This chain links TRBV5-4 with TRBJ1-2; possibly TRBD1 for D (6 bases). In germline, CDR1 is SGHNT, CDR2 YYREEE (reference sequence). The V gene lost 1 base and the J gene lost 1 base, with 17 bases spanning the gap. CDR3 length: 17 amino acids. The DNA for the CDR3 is TGTGCCAGCAGCTTGCCGGCAGGGGTTGAAGATAACTATGGCTACACCTTC. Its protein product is CASSLPAGVEDNYGYTF.

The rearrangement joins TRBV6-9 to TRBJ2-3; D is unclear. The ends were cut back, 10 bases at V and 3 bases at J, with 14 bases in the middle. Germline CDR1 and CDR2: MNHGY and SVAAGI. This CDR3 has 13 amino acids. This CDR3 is CATLDCFTDTQYF. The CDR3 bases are TGTGCCACCCTCGACTGCTTTACAGATACGCAGTATTTT.

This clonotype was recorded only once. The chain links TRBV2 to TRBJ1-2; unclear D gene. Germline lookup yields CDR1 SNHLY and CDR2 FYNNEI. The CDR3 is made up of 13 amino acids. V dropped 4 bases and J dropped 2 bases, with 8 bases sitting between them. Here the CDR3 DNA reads TGTGCCAGCAGTGTAACAGTCAACTATGGCTACACCTTC. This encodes CASSVTVNYGYTF. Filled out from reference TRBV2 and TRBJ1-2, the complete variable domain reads EPEVTQTPSHQVTQMGQEVILRCVPISNHLYFYWYRQILGQKVEFLVSFYNNEISEKSEIFDDQFSVERPDGSNFTLKIRSTKLEDSAMYFCASSVTVNYGYTFGSGTRLTVV.

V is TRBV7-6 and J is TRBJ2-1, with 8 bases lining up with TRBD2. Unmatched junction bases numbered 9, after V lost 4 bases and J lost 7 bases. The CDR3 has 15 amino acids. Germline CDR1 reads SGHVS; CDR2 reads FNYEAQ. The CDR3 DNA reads TGTGCCAGCAGCTCCACGGGGGGGGCTTATAATGAGCAGTTCTTC. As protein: CASSSTGGAYNEQFF. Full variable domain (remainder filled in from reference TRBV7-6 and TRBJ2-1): GAGVSQSPRYKVTKRGQDVALRCDPISGHVSLYWYRQALGQGPEFLTYFNYEAQQDKSGLPNDRFSAERPEGSISTLTIQRTEQRDSAMYRCASSSTGGAYNEQFFGPGTRLTVL.

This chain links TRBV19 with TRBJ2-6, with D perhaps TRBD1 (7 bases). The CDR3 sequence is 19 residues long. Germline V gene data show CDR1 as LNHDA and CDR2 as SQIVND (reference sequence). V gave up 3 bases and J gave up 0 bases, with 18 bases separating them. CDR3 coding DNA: TGTGCCAGTAGTATCTCGGGCGCAGGGGGGCTCTCTGGGGCCAACGTCCTGACTTTC. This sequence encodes CASSISGAGGLSGANVLTF.

The CDR3 bases are TGCAGCGTTGAACCATCGGACAGGGAGAGCAATGAGCAGTTCTTC. Its translation: CSVEPSDRESNEQFF. V and J are TRBV29-1 and TRBJ2-1; 8 bases align to TRBD1. The CDR3 is made up of 15 amino acids. CDR1 is SQVTM, CDR2 ANQGSEA, per germline. Trimming cost V 2 bases and J 6 bases; bases outside gene matches: 9.

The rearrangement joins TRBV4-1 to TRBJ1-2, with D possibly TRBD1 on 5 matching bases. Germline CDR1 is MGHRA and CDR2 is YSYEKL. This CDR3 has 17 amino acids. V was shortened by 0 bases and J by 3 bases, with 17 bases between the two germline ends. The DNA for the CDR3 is TGCGCCAGCAGCCAAGAGGGATTTTTTTCGGGGGACTATGGCTACACCTTC. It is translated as CASSQEGFFSGDYGYTF.

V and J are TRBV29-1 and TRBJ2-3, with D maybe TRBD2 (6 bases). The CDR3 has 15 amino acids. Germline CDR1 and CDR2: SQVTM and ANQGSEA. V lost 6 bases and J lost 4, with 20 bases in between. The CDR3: CSVLSTVSGADTQYF. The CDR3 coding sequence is TGCAGCGTCCTCTCGACAGTCTCGGGGGCAGATACGCAGTATTTT.

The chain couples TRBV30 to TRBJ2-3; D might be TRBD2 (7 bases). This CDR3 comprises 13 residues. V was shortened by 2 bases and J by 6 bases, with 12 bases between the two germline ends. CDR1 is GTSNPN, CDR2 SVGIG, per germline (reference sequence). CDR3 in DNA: TGTGCCTGGAGTCGAGGGGGAGGGGATACGCAGTATTTT. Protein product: CAWSRGGGDTQYF.

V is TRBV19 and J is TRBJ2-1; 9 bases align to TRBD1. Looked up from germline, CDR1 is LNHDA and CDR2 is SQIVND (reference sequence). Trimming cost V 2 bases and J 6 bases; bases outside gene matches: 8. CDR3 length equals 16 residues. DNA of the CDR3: TGTGCCAGTAGTATAATGACAGGGGGGGGACTCAATGAGCAGTTCTTC. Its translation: CASSIMTGGGLNEQFF.

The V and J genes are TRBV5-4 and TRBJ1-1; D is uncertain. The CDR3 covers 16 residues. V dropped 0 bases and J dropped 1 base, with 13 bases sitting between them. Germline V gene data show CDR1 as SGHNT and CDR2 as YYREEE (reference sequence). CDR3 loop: CASSLEAPGQNTEAFF. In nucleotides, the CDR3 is TGTGCCAGCAGCTTGGAGGCGCCAGGCCAGAACACTGAAGCTTTCTTT.

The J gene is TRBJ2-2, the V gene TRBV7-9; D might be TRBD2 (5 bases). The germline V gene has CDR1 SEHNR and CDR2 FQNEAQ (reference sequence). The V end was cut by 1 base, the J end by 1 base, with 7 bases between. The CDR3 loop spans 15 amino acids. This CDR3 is CASSLVGENTGELFF. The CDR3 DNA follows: TGTGCCAGCAGCTTAGTCGGGGAGAACACCGGGGAGCTGTTTTTT.

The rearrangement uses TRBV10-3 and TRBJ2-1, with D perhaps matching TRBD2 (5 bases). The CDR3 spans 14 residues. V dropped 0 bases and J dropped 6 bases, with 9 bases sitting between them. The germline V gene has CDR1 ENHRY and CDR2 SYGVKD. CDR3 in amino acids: CAISESRDLNEQFF. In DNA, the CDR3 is TGTGCCATCAGTGAGTCACGGGATCTCAATGAGCAGTTCTTC.